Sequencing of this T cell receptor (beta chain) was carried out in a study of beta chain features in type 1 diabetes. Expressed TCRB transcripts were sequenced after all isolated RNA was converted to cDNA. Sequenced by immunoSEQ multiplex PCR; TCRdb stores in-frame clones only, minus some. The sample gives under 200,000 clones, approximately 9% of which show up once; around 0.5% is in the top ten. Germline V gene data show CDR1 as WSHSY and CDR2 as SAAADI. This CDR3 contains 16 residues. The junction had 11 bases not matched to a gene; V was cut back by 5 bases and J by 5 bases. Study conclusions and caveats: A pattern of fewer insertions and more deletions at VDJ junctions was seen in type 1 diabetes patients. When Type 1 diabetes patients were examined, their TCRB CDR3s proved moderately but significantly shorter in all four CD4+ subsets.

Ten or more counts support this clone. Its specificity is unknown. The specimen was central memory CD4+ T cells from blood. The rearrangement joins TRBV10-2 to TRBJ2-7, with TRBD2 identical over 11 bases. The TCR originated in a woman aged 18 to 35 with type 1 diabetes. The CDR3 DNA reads TGCGCCAGCAGTTGGGTCCCGGCTAGCGGGGGGAACGAGCAGTACTTC. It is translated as CASSWVPASGGNEQYF.